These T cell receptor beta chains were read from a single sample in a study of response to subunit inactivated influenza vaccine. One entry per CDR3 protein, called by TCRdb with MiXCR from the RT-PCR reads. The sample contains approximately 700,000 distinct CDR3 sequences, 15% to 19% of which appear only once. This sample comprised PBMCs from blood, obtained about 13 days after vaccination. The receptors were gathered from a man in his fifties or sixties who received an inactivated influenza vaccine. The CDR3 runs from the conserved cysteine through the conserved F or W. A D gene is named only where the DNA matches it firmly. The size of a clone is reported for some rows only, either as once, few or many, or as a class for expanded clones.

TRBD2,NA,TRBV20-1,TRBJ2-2,CSAPSGLAVTGELFF,TGCAGTGCCCCCTCAGGGCTAGCGGTCACCGGGGAGCTGTTTTTT
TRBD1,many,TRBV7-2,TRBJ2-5,CASSLHRDRGQETQYF,TGTGCCAGCAGCTTACACCGGGACAGGGGACAAGAGACCCAGTACTTC
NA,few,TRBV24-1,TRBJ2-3,CATSVGGRSTDTQYF,TGTGCCACCAGTGTCGGGGGGCGTAGCACAGATACGCAGTATTTT
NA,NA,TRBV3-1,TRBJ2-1,CASSHRQFSYNEQFF,TGTGCCAGCAGCCACAGGCAGTTCTCCTACAATGAGCAGTTCTTC
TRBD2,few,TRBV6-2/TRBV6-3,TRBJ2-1,CASSSLLAGYNEQFF,TGTGCCAGCAGTTCCCTGCTAGCGGGTTACAATGAGCAGTTCTTC
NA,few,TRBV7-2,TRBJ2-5,CASSSVGTYQETQYF,TGTGCCAGCAGCTCGGTAGGGACGTACCAAGAGACCCAGTACTTC
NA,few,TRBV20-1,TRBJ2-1,CSADLPGTGNNEQFF,TGCAGTGCCGACTTACCAGGGACTGGAAACAATGAGCAGTTCTTC
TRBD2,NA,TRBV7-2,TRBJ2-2,CASSLSGRANTGELFF,TGTGCCAGCAGCCTAAGCGGGAGGGCGAACACCGGGGAGCTGTTTTTT
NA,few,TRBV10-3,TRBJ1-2,CAISVGGTANYGYTF,TGTGCCATCAGTGTCGGGGGGACCGCTAACTATGGCTACACCTTC
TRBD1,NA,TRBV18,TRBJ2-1,CASSPPRGIYNEQFF,TGTGCCAGCTCACCACCCAGGGGGATCTACAATGAGCAGTTCTTC
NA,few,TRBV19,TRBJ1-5,CASSPQGGGNQPQHF,TGTGCCAGTAGTCCCCAGGGAGGTGGCAATCAGCCCCAGCATTTT
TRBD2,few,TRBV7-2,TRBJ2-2,CASSGGLANGELFF,TGTGCCAGCAGCGGGGGACTAGCAAACGGGGAGCTGTTTTTT
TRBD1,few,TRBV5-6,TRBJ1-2,CASSLMTGGSGYTF,TGTGCCAGCAGTTTGATGACAGGGGGTAGTGGCTACACCTTC
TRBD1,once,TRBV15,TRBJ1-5,CAISQGALGQPQHF,TGTGCCATCTCACAGGGGGCTTTGGGGCAGCCCCAGCATTTT
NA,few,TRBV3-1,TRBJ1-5,CASSQDRQPQHF,TGTGCCAGCAGCCAAGATCGTCAGCCCCAGCATTTT
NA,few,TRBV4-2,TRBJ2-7,CASSQANAGISYEQYF,TGTGCCAGCAGCCAAGCGAATGCGGGAATCTCTTACGAGCAGTACTTC
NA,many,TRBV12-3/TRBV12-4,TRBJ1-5,CASTRDGNQPQHF,TGTGCCAGCACCAGGGACGGCAATCAGCCCCAGCATTTT
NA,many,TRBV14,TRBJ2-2,CASSPAPGELFF,TGTGCCAGCAGCCCCGCCCCCGGGGAGCTGTTTTTT
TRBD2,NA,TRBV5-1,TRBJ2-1,CASSLWGPIAGGPSNEQFF,TGCGCCAGCAGCTTATGGGGGCCTATAGCGGGAGGGCCCAGCAATGAGCAGTTCTTC
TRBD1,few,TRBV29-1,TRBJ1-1,CSVARGQTEAFF,TGCAGCGTTGCGAGGGGGCAGACTGAAGCTTTCTTT
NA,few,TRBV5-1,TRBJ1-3,CASSFGGALSGNTIYF,TGCGCCAGCAGCTTTGGAGGGGCACTCTCTGGAAACACCATATATTTT
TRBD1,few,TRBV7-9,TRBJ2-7,CASSRGQGAMSSYEQYF,TGTGCCAGCAGCCGTGGACAGGGGGCTATGAGCTCCTACGAGCAGTACTTC
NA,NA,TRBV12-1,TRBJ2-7,CASSFKGELAGDEQYF,TGTGCCAGCAGCTTTAAAGGGGAACTAGCGGGAGACGAGCAGTACTTC
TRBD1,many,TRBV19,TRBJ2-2,CASRSTWDRGMNTGELFF,TGTGCCAGCCGGTCAACCTGGGACAGAGGTATGAACACCGGGGAGCTGTTTTTT
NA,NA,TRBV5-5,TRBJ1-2,CASSVESEANYGYTF,TGTGCCAGCAGCGTAGAGTCCGAAGCTAACTATGGCTACACCTTC
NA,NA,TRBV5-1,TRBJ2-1,CASSLRTGPDEQFF,TGCGCCAGCAGCTTGAGAACAGGGCCAGATGAGCAGTTCTTC
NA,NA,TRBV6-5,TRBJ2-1,CASSYPAGRDNEQFF,TGTGCCAGCAGTTACCCCGCGGGCAGGGACAATGAGCAGTTCTTC
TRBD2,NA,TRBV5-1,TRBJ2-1,CASSPRVAGGGNEQFF,TGCGCCAGCAGCCCCAGGGTAGCGGGAGGTGGGAATGAGCAGTTCTTC
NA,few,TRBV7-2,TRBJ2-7,CASSHRLGDYEQYF,TGTGCCAGCAGCCATAGGTTGGGGGACTACGAGCAGTACTTC
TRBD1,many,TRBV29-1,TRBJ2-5,CSAPGTGGEETQYF,TGCAGCGCCCCCGGGACAGGGGGGGAAGAGACCCAGTACTTC
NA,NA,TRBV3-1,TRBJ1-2,CASSQRSYGYTF,TGTGCCAGCAGCCAACGTTCCTATGGCTACACCTTC
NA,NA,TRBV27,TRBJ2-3,CASSLNQDSTTQYF,TGTGCCAGCAGTTTGAACCAAGACAGTACTACGCAGTATTTT
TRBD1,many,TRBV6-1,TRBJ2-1,CASRSPGTGPYNEQFF,TGTGCCAGCAGATCACCCGGGACAGGGCCGTACAATGAGCAGTTCTTC
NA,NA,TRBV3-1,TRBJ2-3,CASSQVSRSTDTQYF,TGTGCCAGCAGCCAAGTTAGCAGAAGCACAGATACGCAGTATTTT
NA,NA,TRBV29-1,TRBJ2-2,CSVGAPNTGELFF,TGCAGCGTTGGAGCACCGAACACCGGGGAGCTGTTTTTT
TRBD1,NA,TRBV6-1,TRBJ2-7,CASSRTDRGHEQYF,TGTGCCAGCAGTCGAACGGACAGGGGCCACGAGCAGTACTTC
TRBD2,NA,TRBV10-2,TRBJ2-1,CASREIAGPPYNEQFF,TGCGCCAGCAGGGAAATAGCGGGGCCGCCGTACAATGAGCAGTTCTTC
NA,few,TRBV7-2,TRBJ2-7,CASSLARGHLSYEQYF,TGTGCCAGCAGCTTAGCTCGGGGTCACCTCTCCTACGAGCAGTACTTC
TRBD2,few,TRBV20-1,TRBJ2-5,CSARDLQTSSGETQYF,TGCAGTGCTAGAGATCTCCAGACTAGCTCCGGCGAGACCCAGTACTTC
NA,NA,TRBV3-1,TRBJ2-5,CASSPPGSGSQETQYF,TGTGCCAGCAGCCCCCCGGGCTCGGGATCACAAGAGACCCAGTACTTC
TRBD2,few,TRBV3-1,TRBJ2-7,CASSRTPREYEQYF,TGTGCCAGCAGCCGGACACCGCGGGAGTACGAGCAGTACTTC
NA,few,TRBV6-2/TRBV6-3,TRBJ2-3,CASSYSIRITDTQYF,TGTGCCAGCAGTTACTCGATCCGGATCACAGATACGCAGTATTTT
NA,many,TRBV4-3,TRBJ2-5,CASSQGVWETQYF,TGCGCCAGCAGCCAGGGTGTTTGGGAGACCCAGTACTTC
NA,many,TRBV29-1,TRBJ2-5,CSVRQPPTQYF,TGCAGCGTTCGGCAGCCCCCGACCCAGTACTTC
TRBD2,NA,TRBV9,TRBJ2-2,CASSVGGLLNTGELFF,TGTGCCAGCAGCGTTGGGGGACTACTTAACACCGGGGAGCTGTTTTTT
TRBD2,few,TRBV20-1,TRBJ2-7,CSATEGPSGIYEQYF,TGCAGTGCTACGGAAGGCCCTAGCGGGATCTACGAGCAGTACTTC
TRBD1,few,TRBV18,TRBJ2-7,CASSPLDRGYEQYF,TGTGCCAGCTCACCATTGGACAGGGGCTACGAGCAGTACTTC
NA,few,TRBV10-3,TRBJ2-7,CAISRDLGSEQYF,TGTGCCATCAGTCGGGACCTGGGAAGCGAGCAGTACTTC
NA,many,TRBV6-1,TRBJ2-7,CASSEQGSYEQYF,TGTGCCAGCAGTGAGCAGGGCTCCTACGAGCAGTACTTC
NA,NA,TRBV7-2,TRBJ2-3,CASSAARDTQYF,TGTGCCAGCAGCGCAGCCCGAGATACGCAGTATTTT
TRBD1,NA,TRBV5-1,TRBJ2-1,CASSPQGGAGYNEQFF,TGCGCCAGCAGCCCGCAAGGGGGCGCCGGGTACAATGAGCAGTTCTTC
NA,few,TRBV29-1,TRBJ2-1,CSVEDQASSYNEQFF,TGCAGCGTTGAAGACCAAGCGAGCTCCTACAATGAGCAGTTCTTC
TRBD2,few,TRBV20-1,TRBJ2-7,CSARRLAGNYEQYF,TGCAGTGCTAGAAGGCTAGCGGGGAACTACGAGCAGTACTTC
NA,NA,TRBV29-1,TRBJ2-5,CSVGGRALETQYF,TGCAGCGTTGGTGGTAGGGCTCTAGAGACCCAGTACTTC
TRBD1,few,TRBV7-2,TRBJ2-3,CASSPTGGIDTQYF,TGTGCCAGCAGCCCTACAGGGGGAATTGATACGCAGTATTTT
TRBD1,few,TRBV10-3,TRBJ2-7,CAIRPGQGAHEQYF,TGTGCCATCAGACCGGGACAGGGGGCTCACGAGCAGTACTTC
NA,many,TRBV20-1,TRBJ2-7,CSARIGPSLGEQYF,TGCAGTGCTAGAATAGGCCCGAGTCTCGGCGAGCAGTACTTC
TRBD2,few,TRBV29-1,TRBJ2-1,CSVEGGRDSSYNEQFF,TGCAGCGTTGAAGGCGGGAGGGATTCCTCCTACAATGAGCAGTTCTTC
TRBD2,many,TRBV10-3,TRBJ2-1,CATSPGLAGVDPYNEQFF,TGTGCCACGAGTCCGGGACTAGCGGGAGTGGACCCATACAATGAGCAGTTCTTC